The 15 T cell receptor beta chains below come from one sample, sequenced in a study of blood T cell repertoires in COVID-19. Generated by immunoSEQ multiplex PCR, the TCRdb table keeps only in-frame clones and is missing some. The sample holds about 180,000 clones; around 85% are singletons and the top ten take around 9%. The sample taken for sequencing was peripheral blood. The receptors come from a man between 45 and 60 years old with active or convalescent COVID-19.

This chain uses TRBV10-3 with TRBJ2-7; TRBD2 agrees at 12 bases. V lost 7 bases, J lost 5 bases, and 9 bases stayed unmatched. The CDR3 is 15 residues long. Looked up from germline, CDR1 is ENHRY and CDR2 is SYGVKD. As DNA, the CDR3 is TGTGCCATCACCGACTCTAGCGGGAGGGCTGACGAGCAGTACTTC. It translates to CAITDSSGRADEQYF.

The chain recombines TRBV24-1 with TRBJ1-2; 7 nucleotides line up with TRBD1. V shed 4 bases and J 6 bases; nucleotides not matched to a gene: 4. Germline values: CDR1 KGHDR, CDR2 SFDVKD. CDR3 length equals 13 residues. The CDR3 sequence is CATSERQGDGYTF. The DNA of the CDR3 is TGTGCCACCAGTGAAAGACAGGGCGATGGCTACACCTTC.

The rearrangement joins TRBV10-3 to TRBJ2-7; a possible D gene is TRBD1 (5 bases). This CDR3 is 15 amino acids long. The V gene lost 0 bases and the J gene lost 3 bases, with 12 bases spanning the gap. Germline CDR1 is ENHRY and CDR2 is SYGVKD. The CDR3 region has the DNA TGTGCCATCAGTGAGTCGGCAGGGAAACTCTACGAGCAGTACTTC. It encodes CAISESAGKLYEQYF.

V is TRBV28 and J is TRBJ2-3, with D maybe TRBD2 (6 bases). Germline lookup yields CDR1 MDHEN and CDR2 SYDVKM. Trimming took off 3 bases at V and 4 bases at J, with 8 bases between the two ends. The CDR3 is 13 amino acids. The CDR3 nucleotides read TGTGCCAGCAGTTTGGAGGGGCCAGATACGCAGTATTTT. It encodes CASSLEGPDTQYF.

The chain links TRBV11-1 to TRBJ2-3, with 12 bases that match TRBD2. V lost 5 bases and J lost 3; bases outside the gene matches: 3. Germline V lookup: CDR1 SGHAT, CDR2 FQDESV (reference sequence). CDR3 size: 15 residues. This CDR3 reads CASSLTSGGTDTQYF. The CDR3 DNA is TGTGCCAGCAGCCTAACTAGCGGGGGGACAGATACGCAGTATTTT. The full variable domain, its missing parts supplied by reference TRBV11-1 and TRBJ2-3, is EAEVAQSPRYKITEKSQAVAFWCDPISGHATLYWYRQILGQGPELLVQFQDESVVDDSQLPKDRFSAERLKGVDSTLKIQPAELGDSAMYLCASSLTSGGTDTQYFGPGTRLTVL.

Notes on this clone: The sample has other DNA sequences that encode this CDR3 too. The chain links TRBV6-5 to TRBJ1-2; 9 bases are shared with TRBD1. The CDR3 covers 15 residues. Germline CDR1 MNHEY, CDR2 SVGAGI. The J segment lost 2 bases and the V segment lost 2 bases, leaving 3 bases of the junction unmatched. The CDR3 nucleotides are TGTGCCAGCAGTTACCTCGGGACAGGGAACTATGGCTACACCTTC. It codes for CASSYLGTGNYGYTF.

This clone was seen only a few times. The genes are TRBV7-2 and TRBJ2-5, with TRBD1 matching over 7 bases. The CDR3 contains 15 residues. The trim removed 5 bases at V and 2 bases at J, leaving 8 bases unmatched. The germline gives CDR1 SGHTA, CDR2 FQGNSA. The CDR3 protein is CASSRTGQAQETQYF. The CDR3 bases are TGTGCCAGCAGCCGGACCGGACAGGCACAAGAGACCCAGTACTTC.

The CDR3 here is CASSEVVPANYGYTF. In nucleotides, the CDR3 is TGTGCCAGCTCTGAGGTGGTCCCGGCCAACTATGGCTACACCTTC. The chain carries TRBV7-6 and TRBJ1-2; no clear D. The V gene lost 8 bases and the J gene lost 2 bases, with 18 bases spanning the gap. Looked up from germline, CDR1 is SGHVS and CDR2 is FNYEAQ. The CDR3 loop spans 15 amino acids.

The J gene is TRBJ2-1, the V gene TRBV12-3 or TRBV12-4; a weak D match, TRBD2 (6 bases). Trimming pared 6 bases from V and 9 bases from J, leaving 15 bases between. The CDR3 sequence is 13 residues long. CDR3 DNA: TGTGCCAGCAGGGAGACTAGTTCACCTGAGCAGTTCTTC. Protein product: CASRETSSPEQFF.

This chain connects TRBV3-1 (or the pseudogene TRBV3-2) to TRBJ2-5; no reliable D call. The CDR3 loop spans 13 amino acids. CDR1 and CDR2 (germline): LGHDT, YNNKEL (reference sequence). The V gene lost 1 base and the J gene lost 4 bases, with 7 bases spanning the gap. In nucleotides, the CDR3 is TGTGCCAGCAGCCAAGTGGAGAGAGAGACCCAGTACTTC. As protein: CASSQVERETQYF.

This chain uses TRBV19 with TRBJ1-1, with TRBD1 matching 9 bases. With 5 bases clipped from V and 5 bases from J, the junction kept 9 bases outside the gene matches. The CDR3 spans 15 residues. Looked up from germline, CDR1 is LNHDA and CDR2 is SQIVND (reference sequence). The CDR3 DNA follows: TGTGCCAGTAGTCAGGGACAGGGTGGTTATACTGAAGCTTTCTTT. This translates into CASSQGQGGYTEAFF.

This clone has just a few counts. V is TRBV28 and J is TRBJ1-5, with D uncertain. The CDR3 contains 14 residues. The V end was cut by 6 bases, the J end by 1 base, with 10 bases between. From germline, CDR1 is MDHEN and CDR2 SYDVKM. The CDR3 bases are TGTGCCAGCAGACGCGAACCCAGCAATCAGCCCCAGCATTTT. As protein: CASRREPSNQPQHF.

V and J are TRBV28 and TRBJ2-1, with 7 bases identical to TRBD2. J gave up 3 bases and V 4 bases, and 9 bases lay outside the gene matches. The CDR3 has 16 residues. Germline assignment: CDR1 MDHEN and CDR2 SYDVKM. CDR3 protein: CASSSILAIRYNEQFF. As DNA, the CDR3 is TGTGCCAGCAGTTCTATACTAGCGATCCGCTACAATGAGCAGTTCTTC.

The chain is built from TRBV19 and TRBJ2-3; D ambiguous. Trimming took off 4 bases at V and 0 bases at J, with 11 bases between the two ends. Germline CDR1 is LNHDA and CDR2 is SQIVND (reference sequence). The CDR3 totals 15 residues. DNA for the CDR3: TGTGCCAGTAGTACGTCCGGTACTAGCACAGATACGCAGTATTTT. It encodes CASSTSGTSTDTQYF.

The CDR3 region is CASSLALAVQQETQYF. Written as DNA, the CDR3 is TGTGCCAGCAGCTTGGCGTTAGCGGTACAACAAGAGACCCAGTACTTC. This chain connects TRBV5-4 to TRBJ2-5, with a tentative D call TRBD2 (6 bases). The length of the CDR3 is 16 residues. With 0 bases removed from V and 2 bases from J, the gap between germline ends came to 14 bases. CDR1 and CDR2 from the germline V gene are SGHNT and YYREEE (reference sequence).